This passage covers 5 T cell receptor beta chains from one sample sequenced in a study of blood T cells in healthy people across ages. Using a J-beta primer mix together with a sample-barcoded 5' primer, a second PCR was run for roughly 6 to 12 cycles. TCRdb redid the calling of the 5' RACE reads with MiXCR, one entry per CDR3 protein. The repertoire includes around 1,700,000 distinct CDR3 sequences, 28% of them detected once, and 7% to 9% sits in the top ten. The sequencing input was blood. The receptors were sampled from a woman in her 30s in good health.

Details on this clonotype: With a much larger clone just one base away, this may be a read error. The chain has TRBV27 and TRBJ2-7, with 7 bases fitting TRBD2. Germline loops: CDR1 MNHEY, CDR2 SMNVEV (reference sequence). J lost 4 bases, V lost 4 bases, and 10 bases had no gene match. The CDR3 extends over 15 amino acids. CDR3 in DNA: TGTGCCAGCAGTTGGCCAGGGACTACCGTTTACGAGCAGTACTTC. Amino acids: CASSWPGTTVYEQYF.

The rearrangement joins TRBV6-6 to TRBJ1-6, with D perhaps matching TRBD1 (5 bases). The CDR3 sequence is 14 residues long. The V and J ends lost 6 bases and 10 bases respectively, with 16 bases between them. The germline V gene encodes CDR1 MNHNY and CDR2 SVGAGI (reference sequence). The CDR3 DNA sequence: TGTGCCAGCAGCCCCGCTGGGGGGAACTCACCCCTCCACTTT. It encodes CASSPAGGNSPLHF.

This clonotype has just a few counts. The rearrangement links TRBV20-1 to TRBJ2-1, with 15 bases that match TRBD2. Germline lookup yields CDR1 DFQATT and CDR2 SNEGSKA (reference sequence). V shed 5 bases and J 9 bases; nucleotides not matched to a gene: 5. The CDR3 totals 14 residues. The CDR3 protein is CSAGGLAGGPEQFF. The DNA for the CDR3 is TGCAGTGCTGGGGGACTAGCGGGGGGACCTGAGCAGTTCTTC.

This chain connects TRBV19 to TRBJ2-7, with 10 bases lining up with TRBD2. CDR1 and CDR2 from the germline V gene are LNHDA and SQIVND (reference sequence). This CDR3 is built from 21 residues. With 3 bases clipped from V and 10 bases from J, the junction kept 30 bases outside the gene matches. CDR3 sequence: CASSIGGGQRTSGGSRNIQYF. CDR3 nucleotides: TGTGCCAGTAGTATCGGGGGTGGACAACGGACTAGCGGAGGGAGCAGAAACATCCAGTACTTC.

The chain couples TRBV20-1 to TRBJ1-4, with 8 positions matching TRBD1. With 5 bases clipped from V and 2 bases from J, the junction kept 7 bases outside the gene matches. The CDR3 is 15 residues long. Per the germline V gene, CDR1 is DFQATT and CDR2 is SNEGSKA (reference sequence). In nucleotides, the CDR3 is TGCAGTGCTCAAGGACAGGGATGGACTAATGAAAAACTGTTTTTT. This translates into CSAQGQGWTNEKLFF.